This T cell receptor beta chain was observed in a study of T cell changes during pregnancy in multiple sclerosis. Using immunoSEQ multiplex PCR, the repertoire was profiled, and TCRdb retains in-frame clones only, with some absent. Here the sample spans around 100,000 clones, about 90% being singletons. CDR3 length: 19 amino acids. In germline, CDR1 is MDHEN, CDR2 SYDVKM. V was pared by 8 bases and J by 3 bases, with 23 bases of the junction left unmatched. Here the sequenced sample was peripheral blood, taken after pregnancy. This sequence originates from a female donor with multiple sclerosis, enrolled in a pregnancy study. This chain links TRBV28 with TRBJ2-7, with 9 bases matching TRBD2. The CDR3 is CASPPTGPNHLAGNYEQYF. Written as DNA, the CDR3 is TGTGCCAGCCCCCCAACCGGGCCAAACCATCTAGCGGGAAACTACGAGCAGTACTTC.